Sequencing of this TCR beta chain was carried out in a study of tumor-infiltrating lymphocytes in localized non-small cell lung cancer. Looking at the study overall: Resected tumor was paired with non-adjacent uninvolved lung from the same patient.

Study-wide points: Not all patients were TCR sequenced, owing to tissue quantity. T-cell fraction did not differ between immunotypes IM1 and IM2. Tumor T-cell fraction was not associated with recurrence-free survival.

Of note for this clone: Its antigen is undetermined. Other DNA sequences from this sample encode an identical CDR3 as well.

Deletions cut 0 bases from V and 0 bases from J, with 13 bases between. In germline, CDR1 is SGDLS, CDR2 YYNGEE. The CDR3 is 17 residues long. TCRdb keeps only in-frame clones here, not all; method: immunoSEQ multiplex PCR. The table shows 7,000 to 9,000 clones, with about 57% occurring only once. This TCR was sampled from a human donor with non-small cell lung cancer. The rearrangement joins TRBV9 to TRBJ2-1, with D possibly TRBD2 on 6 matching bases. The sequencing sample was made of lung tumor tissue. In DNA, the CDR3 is TGTGCCAGCAGCGTAGAAGCGGGCCCGAGCTCCTACAATGAGCAGTTCTTC. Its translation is CASSVEAGPSSYNEQFF.